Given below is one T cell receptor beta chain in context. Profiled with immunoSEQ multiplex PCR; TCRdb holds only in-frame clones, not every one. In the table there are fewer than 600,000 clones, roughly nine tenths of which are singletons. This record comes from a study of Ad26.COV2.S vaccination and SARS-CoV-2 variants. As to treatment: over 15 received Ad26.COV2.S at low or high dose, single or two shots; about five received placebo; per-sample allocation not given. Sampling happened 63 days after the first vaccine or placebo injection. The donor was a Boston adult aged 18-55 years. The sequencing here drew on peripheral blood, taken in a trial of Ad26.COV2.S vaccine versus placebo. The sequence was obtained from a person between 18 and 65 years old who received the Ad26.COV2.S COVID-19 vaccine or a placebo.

CDR3 in DNA: TGTGCCAGCAGCCCCGCTGGTGACCCTTTGAACACTGAAGCTTTCTTT. It yields the protein CASSPAGDPLNTEAFF. This chain uses TRBV9 with TRBJ1-1; D gene ambiguous. CDR1 is SGDLS, CDR2 YYNGEE, per germline. V was shortened by 4 bases and J by 0 bases, with 16 bases between the two germline ends. The CDR3 runs 16 residues.